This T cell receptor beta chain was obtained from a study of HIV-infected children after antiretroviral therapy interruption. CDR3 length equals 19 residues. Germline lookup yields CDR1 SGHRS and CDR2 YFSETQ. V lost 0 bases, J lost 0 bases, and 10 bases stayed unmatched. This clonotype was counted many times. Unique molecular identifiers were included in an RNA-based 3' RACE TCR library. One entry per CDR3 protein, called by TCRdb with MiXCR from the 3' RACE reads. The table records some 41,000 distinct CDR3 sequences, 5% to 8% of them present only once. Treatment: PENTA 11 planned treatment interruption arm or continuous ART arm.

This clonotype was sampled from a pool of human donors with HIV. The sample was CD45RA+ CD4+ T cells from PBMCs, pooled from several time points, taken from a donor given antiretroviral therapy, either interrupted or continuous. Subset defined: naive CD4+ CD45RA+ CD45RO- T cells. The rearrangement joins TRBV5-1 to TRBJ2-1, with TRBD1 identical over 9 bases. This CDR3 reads CASSLGDRVPLSSYNEQFF. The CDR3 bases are TGCGCCAGCAGCTTGGGGGACAGGGTACCCTTGAGCTCCTACAATGAGCAGTTCTTC.